The 14 T cell receptor beta chains reported below all come from one sample, sequenced in a study of PD-1 blockade in classical Hodgkin lymphoma. Libraries were prepared by immunoSEQ multiplex PCR; TCRdb keeps only in-frame clonotypes and omits some of them. Found here are roughly 30,000 clones, less than 85% of them singletons; the top ten hold 0.5% to 0.7%. Time point given: cycle 4 day 1 (C4D1), after more than five weeks of nivolumab. Each patient relapsed following autologous stem cell transplantation, and prior brentuximab vedotin exposure differed. Investigators isolated CD4+ T cells from thawed PBMCs through magnetic negative selection. This sample comprised CD4+ T cells from blood, obtained before the fourth cycle of nivolumab. These TCRs come from a human donor with classical Hodgkin lymphoma.

This chain connects TRBV7-6 to TRBJ1-4; D is unclear. V lost 5 bases to trimming and J lost 4 bases, with 17 bases between them. The germline V gene encodes CDR1 SGHVS and CDR2 FNYEAQ. The CDR3 runs 16 residues. As DNA, the CDR3 is TGTGCCAGCAGCAGAAGAGCCGCCGGTAGTAATGAAAAACTGTTTTTT. Translation: CASSRRAAGSNEKLFF.

The chain uses TRBV7-2 and TRBJ2-7, with D perhaps TRBD1 (6 bases). Germline V CDR1 and CDR2: SGHTA, FQGNSA. The length of the CDR3 is 15 residues. V dropped 5 bases and J dropped 4 bases, with 18 bases sitting between them. This chain's CDR3 is CASSPRDNPAYEQYF. DNA of the CDR3: TGTGCCAGCAGCCCCAGGGACAACCCGGCTTACGAGCAGTACTTC.

The chain uses TRBV11-3 and TRBJ2-3; TRBD2 matches at 8 bases. Losses at the gene ends were 4 bases for V and 1 base for J; bases not matched to a gene: 7. The CDR3 runs 16 residues. Germline values: CDR1 SGHNT, CDR2 YENEEA. CDR3 sequence reads: CASSSGTRGGTDTQYF. The DNA of the CDR3 is TGTGCCAGCAGCTCAGGGACTAGAGGTGGCACAGATACGCAGTATTTT.

This clone was found a few times. The chain employs TRBV6-1 and TRBJ1-5; TRBD1 aligns across 7 bases. The CDR3 contains 15 residues. CDR1 and CDR2 from the germline V gene are MNHNS and SASEGT. Trimming at V came to 3 bases and at J to 1 base, leaving 3 bases not matched to a gene. CDR3 amino acids: CASSDRQGSNQPQHF. In DNA form, the CDR3 reads TGTGCCAGCAGTGATAGACAGGGAAGCAATCAGCCCCAGCATTTT.

The chain couples TRBV20-1 to TRBJ1-1; D unclear. The germline V and J ends were trimmed by 4 bases and 0 bases, with 3 bases remaining between them. Germline assignment: CDR1 DFQATT and CDR2 SNEGSKA (reference sequence). The CDR3 runs to 11 residues. Here the CDR3 reads CSAKVNTEAFF. The CDR3 DNA follows: TGCAGTGCTAAGGTGAACACTGAAGCTTTCTTT.

This clone has more than one count but fewer than ten. V and J are TRBV7-2 and TRBJ1-2, with D perhaps TRBD1 (6 bases). V was cut by 2 bases and J by 5 bases, with 12 bases left in between. The germline CDR1 and CDR2 sequences are SGHTA and FQGNSA. This CDR3 is 14 amino acids long. The CDR3 DNA is TGTGCCAGCAGCTTATCGGACAGCTTTTATGGCTACACCTTC. This sequence encodes CASSLSDSFYGYTF.

The chain carries TRBV18 and TRBJ2-2; a weak D match, TRBD1 (5 bases). This CDR3 has 17 amino acids. V was clipped by 1 base and J by 2 bases, with 14 bases between them. Per the germline V gene, CDR1 is KGHSH and CDR2 is LQKENI. This CDR3 is CASSPQLGHLNTGELFF. The CDR3 bases are TGTGCCAGCTCACCACAGCTCGGACACCTAAACACCGGGGAGCTGTTTTTT.

V and J are TRBV28 and TRBJ1-2; D may be TRBD1 (6 bases). The germline V and J ends were trimmed by 3 bases and 5 bases, with 7 bases remaining between them. Germline loops: CDR1 MDHEN, CDR2 SYDVKM. The CDR3 has 12 residues. This CDR3 reads CASSFRGYGYTF. The CDR3 nucleotides are TGTGCCAGCAGTTTCAGGGGATATGGCTACACCTTC.

The genes are TRBV4-1 and TRBJ2-3; tentatively, D is TRBD2 (5 bases). Trimming pared 0 bases from V and 7 bases from J, leaving 11 bases between. The CDR3 length is 14 residues. In germline, CDR1 is MGHRA, CDR2 YSYEKL. CDR3 DNA: TGCGCCAGCAGCCAAGATCGGGAATGGAATACGCAGTATTTT. Amino acid sequence: CASSQDREWNTQYF.

The table lists this clone with a few counts. The V gene is TRBV6-5, the J gene TRBJ1-2; the D is unclear. V lost 8 bases and J 8 bases, leaving 15 bases between the germline ends. Looked up from germline, CDR1 is MNHEY and CDR2 is SVGAGI. The CDR3 is 12 residues long. The CDR3 nucleotides are TGTGCCAGCCCAGGCATAAAGAGCGGCTACACCTTC. It specifies CASPGIKSGYTF.

This clone was seen more than once but under ten times. V is TRBV12-5 and J is TRBJ2-7; maybe TRBD2 (5 bases). V was cut by 2 bases and J by 4 bases, with 9 bases left in between. The CDR3 runs 13 residues. Germline loops: CDR1 LGHNT, CDR2 FRNRAP. The CDR3, as DNA: TGTGCTAGTGGTTTGACTAGTGGGTACGAGCAGTACTTC. Its translation is CASGLTSGYEQYF.

This chain connects TRBV29-1 to TRBJ2-7; TRBD1 matches at 10 bases. CDR1 and CDR2 from the germline V gene are SQVTM and ANQGSEA. The CDR3 sequence is 14 residues long. The trim removed 0 bases at V and 5 bases at J, leaving 4 bases unmatched. The DNA of the CDR3 is TGCAGCGTTGAAGAATTGGGACAGGGGAACGAGCAGTACTTC. This gives the protein CSVEELGQGNEQYF.

V gene TRBV28 combines with J gene TRBJ2-2, with D unclear. Germline V gene data show CDR1 as MDHEN and CDR2 as SYDVKM. V lost 8 bases, J lost 3 bases, and 13 bases lay in between. The CDR3 is made up of 14 amino acids. The CDR3 loop is CASALGPYTGELFF. The CDR3 coding sequence is TGTGCCAGCGCCCTAGGACCGTACACCGGGGAGCTGTTTTTT. The full variable domain, with the rest looked up from reference TRBV28 and TRBJ2-2, is DVKVTQSSRYLVKRTGEKVFLECVQDMDHENMFWYRQDPGLGLRLIYFSYDVKMKEKGDIPEGYSVSREKKERFSLILESASTNQTSMYLCASALGPYTGELFFGEGSRLTVL.

The V gene is TRBV27, the J gene TRBJ2-7; D is unclear. Germline V gene lookup returns CDR1 MNHEY and CDR2 SMNVEV (reference sequence). There are 15 residues in the CDR3. Trimming removed 2 bases at V and 0 bases at J, with 11 bases between. The CDR3 DNA reads TGTGCCAGCAGTTTAGGGCAGAGAAGCTCCTACGAGCAGTACTTC. It codes for CASSLGQRSSYEQYF.